The 12 T cell receptor beta chains listed next were all sequenced from one sample in a study of CD4 T cells in relation to SARS-CoV-2 and coronaviruses. Sequencing used immunoSEQ multiplex PCR; TCRdb keeps in-frame clones, though not all of them. The sample carries approximately 17,000 clones, about 80% recorded once. CD4+ T cells from unexposed donors were obtained before the COVID-19 pandemic (2011-2018). After nine to ten days of culture, CD4+ T cells were isolated. For these TCRs, the target antigens are not known. The specimen sequenced was CD4+ T cells from PBMCs, cultured in vitro. Receptors were obtained from a human donor in good health.

This chain joins TRBV7-9 and TRBJ1-1; D remains ambiguous. Trimming took off 5 bases at V and 0 bases at J, with 10 bases between the two ends. CDR1 and CDR2 from the germline V gene are SEHNR and FQNEAQ (reference sequence). The length of the CDR3 is 14 residues. This CDR3 reads CASSLQGLNTEAFF. The CDR3 DNA reads as TGTGCCAGCAGCCTACAAGGGCTGAACACTGAAGCTTTCTTT.

The chain links TRBV29-1 to TRBJ1-5, with TRBD1 as a possible D gene (5 bases). Germline CDR1 and CDR2: SQVTM and ANQGSEA. This CDR3 contains 13 residues. Deletions cut 3 bases from V and 7 bases from J, with 13 bases between. The CDR3 DNA reads as TGCAGCGTTGATGGCGGGGGAGGGCAGCCCCAGCATTTT. It encodes CSVDGGGGQPQHF.

This chain connects TRBV19 to TRBJ1-1; no clear D. Germline CDR1 reads LNHDA; CDR2 reads SQIVND (reference sequence). V was pared by 6 bases and J by 1 base, with 15 bases between. There are 15 residues in the CDR3. DNA of the CDR3: TGTGCCAGTAGCATATCGTGGACGGCGAACACTGAAGCTTTCTTT. Protein: CASSISWTANTEAFF.

The rearrangement uses TRBV19 and TRBJ2-7; D not resolved. The CDR3 covers 15 residues. The V gene lost 6 bases and the J gene lost 0 bases, with 15 bases spanning the gap. CDR1 LNHDA and CDR2 SQIVND come from the germline V gene (reference sequence). For the CDR3, the DNA is TGTGCCAGTAGCTACAGCACAATCAGCTCCTACGAGCAGTACTTC. Translating gives CASSYSTISSYEQYF.

The rearrangement uses TRBV11-3 and TRBJ2-1; D is uncertain. The length of the CDR3 is 14 residues. Germline CDR1 is SGHNT and CDR2 is YENEEA. The ends were cut back, 0 bases at V and 1 base at J, with 4 bases in the middle. As DNA, the CDR3 is TGTGCCAGCAGCTTAGATGGTTCCTACAATGAGCAGTTCTTC. Protein: CASSLDGSYNEQFF.

The chain uses TRBV3-1 (or the pseudogene TRBV3-2) and TRBJ2-7; tentatively, D is TRBD1 (7 bases). Germline loops: CDR1 LGHDT, CDR2 YNNKEL (reference sequence). CDR3 size: 15 residues. V was clipped by 4 bases and J by 7 bases, with 20 bases between them. CDR3: CASSPGGTVPREQYF. CDR3 in DNA: TGTGCCAGCAGCCCAGGAGGGACAGTTCCTCGGGAGCAGTACTTC.

This chain uses TRBV5-6 with TRBJ1-5, with D possibly TRBD1 on 6 matching bases. There are 16 residues in the CDR3. V was pared by 3 bases and J by 2 bases, with 15 bases between. In germline, CDR1 is SGHDT, CDR2 YYEEEE. The CDR3 DNA reads TGTGCCAGCAGCTCTACAGGGATAATAGGCAATCAGCCCCAGCATTTT. The encoded protein is CASSSTGIIGNQPQHF. Full variable domain (rest looked up from reference TRBV5-6 and TRBJ1-5): DAGVTQSPTHLIKTRGQQVTLRCSPKSGHDTVSWYQQALGQGPQFIFQYYEEEERQRGNFPDRFSGHQFPNYSSELNVNALLLGDSALYLCASSSTGIIGNQPQHFGDGTRLSIL.

The V and J genes are TRBV18 and TRBJ1-4; D is unclear. The CDR3 covers 11 residues. CDR1 is KGHSH and CDR2 is LQKENI in the germline V gene. V was cut by 5 bases and J by 8 bases, with 6 bases left in between. The CDR3 here is CASSTQEKLFF. The CDR3 DNA reads TGTGCCAGCTCAACCCAGGAAAAACTGTTTTTT.

The V gene is TRBV6-2 or TRBV6-3, the J gene TRBJ2-5; no firm D call. The CDR3 is made up of 11 amino acids. Germline V gene sequence: CDR1 MNHEY, CDR2 SVGEGT. V was trimmed by 6 bases and J by 2 bases, leaving 4 bases between them. The CDR3 reads CASSRQETQYF. The CDR3 nucleotides read TGTGCCAGCAGCCGACAAGAGACCCAGTACTTC.

This clone was detected a few times. The chain is built from TRBV7-3 and TRBJ1-1, with D tentatively TRBD1 (5 bases). V shed 2 bases and J shed 3 bases, with 13 bases lying between them. The germline CDR1 and CDR2 sequences are SGHTA and FQGTGA. The CDR3 spans 15 residues. CDR3 in amino acids: CASSLAPGPYTEAFF. The CDR3 DNA reads as TGTGCCAGCAGCTTAGCACCGGGGCCGTACACTGAAGCTTTCTTT.

The rearrangement uses TRBV9 and TRBJ2-3, with TRBD2 matching over 9 bases. The CDR3 runs 14 residues. V lost 3 bases, J lost 5 bases, and 4 bases stayed unmatched. Looked up from germline, CDR1 is SGDLS and CDR2 is YYNGEE. CDR3 DNA: TGTGCCAGCAGCGGCGGGGGGGCCGAAGATACGCAGTATTTT. It is translated as CASSGGGAEDTQYF.

This CDR3 reads CASGLAMRRYNEQFF. The DNA of the CDR3 is TGTGCTAGTGGTTTGGCCATGCGGCGGTACAATGAGCAGTTCTTC. This chain joins TRBV12-5 and TRBJ2-1; the D is unclear. From germline, CDR1 is LGHNT and CDR2 FRNRAP. The CDR3 runs to 15 residues. The ends were cut back, 1 base at V and 4 bases at J, with 11 bases in the middle.